This TCR beta chain appears in the sequencing data of a study of beta chain features in type 1 diabetes listed by TCRdb under 2018. The study in broad terms: No differences in mean age, gender distribution, total cell number or subset yield were found between patients and healthy donors. Across all samples, about 110 million sorted cells were examined, and cell number per subset correlated strongly with RNA yield. The study compared the TCRB repertoires of sorted circulating CD4+ T cell subsets in recently diagnosed type 1 diabetes patients with those in matched healthy donors. Regulatory and stem cell-like memory subsets were obtained from only 8 patients and roughly eight healthy donors, while naive and central memory subsets were obtained from all 30 or so donors.

On this clone itself: It has no known antigen specificity. No much larger clonotype is one base removed from it; base qualities were not supplied.

V is reduced by 7 bases and J by 7 bases, leaving a spacing of 17 bases between them. The CDR3 runs 14 amino acids, cysteine and phenylalanine included. CDR3 DNA is the only sequence kept; it has 42 bases, read in frame from the first base. The CDR1 and CDR2 encoded by the germline V gene (reference sequence) are MNHNY and SVGAGI. A single peripheral blood draw of approximately 110 mL on average was collected from each donor into heparinised tubes. Naive, central memory, regulatory and stem cell-like memory CD4+ T cells were sorted on a BD FACSAria II using a panel including CD45RO, CCR7, CD25, CD127, CD95 and CD27. All sorted populations exceeded 98% purity. PBMCs were isolated immediately by Lymphoprep density gradient centrifugation and stained directly without culture. To minimize batch effects, samples were stained and sorted in pairs, one healthy donor with one patient per experiment. The High Capacity cDNA Reverse Transcription Kit was used to reverse transcribe all of the isolated RNA, meaning that expressed TCRB transcripts were what got sequenced. Deep immunoSEQ sequencing was performed on naive, central memory and regulatory T cell samples, with an average of around 3.5 million total reads per sample. Sorted cells were lysed in RLT buffer and RNA was extracted with DNase-treated RNeasy Micro or Mini kits, depending on cell number. To prevent cross-contamination, each cell subset was processed individually, whereas patient and healthy donor samples were processed jointly. The immunoSEQ multiplex PCR was used to amplify TCRB sequences from cDNA, yielding 87-bp fragments that span the CDR3 region. Sequencing of the amplicons was done on the Illumina HiSeq platform. Concerning the study's data processing: PCR bias was computationally corrected using synthetic template baselines, reads within Hamming distance 2 were collapsed, and singletons that could not be merged were discarded. Reads were aligned against IMGT so that V, D and J genes, CDR3 length and insertions or deletions at six rearrangement sites could be assigned. Within each subset, clonotype counts were normalized to sorted cell number, after which true diversity and Gini coefficients were computed with the tcR R package. Repertoire sharing was quantified using the overlap coefficient calculated on TCRB nucleotide sequences. Out-of-frame TCRB sequences from naive cells were analyzed to stand in for the pre-selection repertoire. TCRdb provides this immuneACCESS table in a form limited to in-frame rearrangements. Some clones are lacking; in checked studies, under half of them reflect an unresolved V gene, and why the rest are absent is not known. The DNA gave D and trimming, while V, J and clone size come from that table. Across this sample there are hundreds of thousands of clones, with about 12% seen only once. Together, the top ten hold more than 0.015% of the sample.

On the study overall, not on this receptor specifically: Because cDNA rather than genomic DNA was sequenced, highly expressing activated cells could have been over-represented, although no difference in activation and CD3 levels was found between groups. In all four CD4+ subsets, TCRB CDR3 length was moderately but significantly shorter in type 1 diabetes patients. Shorter templates might have been favored by PCR, but patient and control samples were amplified and corrected together, so both groups would have been affected equally by any skew. Because small numbers of individuals were included in the HLA sub-analyses, any influence of HLA type on TCRB rearrangement was left unresolved. Naive, central memory and regulatory TCRB repertoires appeared to be more alike among patients than among healthy donors. Fewer insertions and more nucleotide deletions at VDJ recombination sites were observed in patients with type 1 diabetes, implying thymic rearrangement abnormalities.

The sequence came from a man aged 18-30 years in good health. What was sequenced was naive CD4+ T cells from blood. What this sample's cell subset or site label stands for: true naive CD4+ T cells. The sequence joins TRBV6-6 to TRBJ1-5; the D segment could be TRBD1, given 6 matching bases. The sequenced DNA: TGTGCCAGCACCTACCCAGGGGAGGGACAGCCCCAGCATTTT. Its protein reads: CASTYPGEGQPQHF.